Shown below are 17 T cell receptor beta chains from a single sample sequenced in a study of cytomegalovirus exposure and HLA in healthy donors. Researchers ran the PCR with 60 Vbeta and 13 Jbeta primers. Profiling relied on immunoSEQ multiplex PCR, and the TCRdb table lists in-frame clones only, not all of them. The table includes about 120,000 clones, 60% to 85% detected once. Source material: PBMCs. These receptors were obtained from a middle-aged woman in good health and CMV-seropositive.

The gene calls are TRBV18 and TRBJ1-4, with unresolved D. This CDR3 region has 17 residues. Germline values: CDR1 KGHSH, CDR2 LQKENI. The germline V and J ends were trimmed by 4 bases and 3 bases, with 18 bases remaining between them. The CDR3 DNA reads TGTGCCAGCTCACACGAACCCCTCCGGGAGGCTAATGAAAAACTGTTTTTT. It specifies CASSHEPLREANEKLFF.

This clone was seen more than once but under ten times. This chain links TRBV4-1 with TRBJ2-7; TRBD1 is a possible D gene (7 bases). Deletions cut 0 bases from V and 6 bases from J, with 12 bases between. The CDR3 runs 14 residues. Germline V gene data show CDR1 as MGHRA and CDR2 as YSYEKL. DNA for the CDR3: TGCGCCAGCAGCCAAGATCACCAGGGGGGCGAGCAGTACTTC. It codes for CASSQDHQGGEQYF.

The chain has TRBV9 and TRBJ2-3; the match to TRBD2 covers 7 bases. Germline V gene data show CDR1 as SGDLS and CDR2 as YYNGEE. With V trimmed by 0 bases and J by 0 bases, 4 bases remained unmatched. CDR3 length equals 16 residues. CDR3 loop: CASSVGGGTSTDTQYF. Here the CDR3 DNA reads TGTGCCAGCAGCGTAGGGGGGGGAACTAGCACAGATACGCAGTATTTT.

This chain connects TRBV19 to TRBJ1-3; no clear D gene. Germline V gene sequence: CDR1 LNHDA, CDR2 SQIVND (reference sequence). V was cut by 8 bases and J by 4 bases, with 6 bases left in between. The CDR3 totals 11 residues. The CDR3 bases are TGTGCCAGTTTGGGCGGAAACACCATATATTTT. It specifies CASLGGNTIYF.

The chain employs TRBV14 and TRBJ1-4; D is undetermined. From germline, CDR1 is SGHDN and CDR2 FVKESK. This CDR3 contains 15 residues. Trimming left V 4 bases short and J 4 bases short, with 13 bases between. CDR3 protein: CASSPRGYNNEKLFF. In DNA form, the CDR3 reads TGTGCCAGCAGCCCCCGAGGGTATAATAATGAAAAACTGTTTTTT.

The rearrangement joins TRBV4-1 to TRBJ2-3; D unresolved. V dropped 1 base and J dropped 5 bases, with 16 bases sitting between them. The germline V gene encodes CDR1 MGHRA and CDR2 YSYEKL. The CDR3 runs 16 residues. The CDR3 DNA sequence: TGCGCCAGCAGCCAAGTGTCCGGCGGAAGGATAGATACGCAGTATTTT. Encoded protein: CASSQVSGGRIDTQYF.

The chain uses TRBV29-1 and TRBJ2-7; perhaps TRBD1 as D (5 bases). Germline loops: CDR1 SQVTM, CDR2 ANQGSEA. The CDR3 spans 15 residues. V was cut by 0 bases and J by 2 bases, with 14 bases left in between. CDR3 sequence: CSVEDPSGYPYEQYF. DNA of the CDR3: TGCAGCGTTGAAGACCCCTCAGGGTATCCCTACGAGCAGTACTTC.

This chain links TRBV28 with TRBJ1-5; 9 bases match TRBD1. The germline gives CDR1 MDHEN, CDR2 SYDVKM. V lost 4 bases to trimming and J lost 12 bases; unmatched junction nucleotides: 13. This CDR3 is 15 amino acids long. CDR3 bases: TGTGCCAGCAGTTCCCCCGGGACAGGGCCTATCTTCCAGCATTTT. It translates to CASSSPGTGPIFQHF.

This chain joins TRBV12-5 and TRBJ1-6, with 7 positions matching TRBD1. This CDR3 has 21 residues. Trimming took 2 bases from V and 7 from J; bases not matched to a gene: 23. CDR1 and CDR2 from the germline V gene are LGHNT and FRNRAP. The CDR3 is CASGLHGTGTDGPRANSPLHF. The CDR3 nucleotides are TGTGCTAGTGGTTTGCACGGTACCGGGACAGATGGTCCCAGGGCAAATTCACCCCTCCACTTT.

This chain connects TRBV4-1 to TRBJ2-1; TRBD2 agrees at 14 bases. Unmatched junction bases numbered 8, after V lost 4 bases and J lost 9 bases. This CDR3 is built from 16 residues. Germline V CDR1 and CDR2: MGHRA, YSYEKL. CDR3 DNA: TGCGCCAGCAGCCTTACCGGGACTAGCGGGGGTAGTGAGCAGTTCTTC. Its protein product is CASSLTGTSGGSEQFF.

The chain joins TRBV5-4 to TRBJ2-3, with TRBD1 identical over 8 bases. Germline V CDR1 and CDR2: SGHNT, YYREEE (reference sequence). The ends lost 4 bases at V and 0 bases at J; junction bases unmatched: 10. The length of the CDR3 is 17 residues. The CDR3 region is CASSRPSGGVSTDTQYF. The CDR3 nucleotides read TGTGCCAGCAGCAGGCCTTCAGGGGGCGTGAGCACAGATACGCAGTATTTT.

J is TRBJ2-7 and V is TRBV7-9, with a tentative D call TRBD1 (6 bases). Germline CDR1 SEHNR, CDR2 FQNEAQ (reference sequence). Trimming pared 3 bases from V and 7 bases from J, leaving 19 bases between. CDR3 length: 15 residues. This chain's CDR3 is CASSFPGTSGGEQYF. The CDR3, as DNA: TGTGCCAGCAGCTTCCCCGGGACATCGGGTGGGGAGCAGTACTTC.

This CDR3 reads CAWSGRARSYGYTF. The CDR3 region has the DNA TGTGCCTGGAGTGGGAGAGCTCGTTCCTATGGCTACACCTTC. The chain joins TRBV30 to TRBJ1-2; D gene ambiguous. Trimming removed 1 base at V and 4 bases at J, with 13 bases between. The CDR3 has 14 residues. Germline CDR1 and CDR2: GTSNPN and SVGIG (reference sequence).

The chain combines TRBV7-2 with TRBJ1-2; unclear D gene. Trimming left V 1 base short and J 8 bases short, with 17 bases between. The V gene's germline CDR1 is SGHTA and CDR2 FQGNSA. This CDR3 has 15 amino acids. The CDR3 DNA sequence: TGTGCCAGCAGCTTAGGTATAAGGGAGATGGACGGCTACACCTTC. It translates to CASSLGIREMDGYTF. The variable domain in full, completed from reference TRBV7-2 and TRBJ1-2, reads GAGVSQSPSNKVTEKGKDVELRCDPISGHTALYWYRQSLGQGLEFLIYFQGNSAPDKSGLPSDRFSAERTGGSVSTLTIQRTQQEDSAVYLCASSLGIREMDGYTFGSGTRLTVV.

The chain couples TRBV18 to TRBJ2-5; TRBD2 aligns across 8 bases. The CDR3 extends over 17 amino acids. V trimming: 5 bases; J trimming: 4 bases; junction bases outside the gene matches: 15. The germline CDR1 and CDR2 sequences are KGHSH and LQKENI. The CDR3 nucleotides read TGTGCCAGCTCAGCTGGAGGCTTGCGGGGGGCCGGAGAGACCCAGTACTTC. It translates to CASSAGGLRGAGETQYF.

This chain joins TRBV15 and TRBJ1-3; D gene unclear. Trimming stripped 0 bases from V and 4 bases from J, with 4 bases between. Germline CDR1 is LNHNV and CDR2 is YYDKDF (reference sequence). This CDR3 spans 13 amino acids. The CDR3 coding sequence is TGTGCCACCAGCAGAGACAGGGGAAACACCATATATTTT. Translation gives CATSRDRGNTIYF.

This clone was counted between two and nine times. The chain carries TRBV19 and TRBJ2-5; 12 positions match TRBD2. The end of the DNA fits TRBJ2-7 better, so the J call may be wrong. The CDR3 totals 16 residues. CDR1 is LNHDA, CDR2 SQIVND, per germline (reference sequence). As DNA, the CDR3 is TGTGCCAGTAGTTACGGACTAGCGGGACCGCCCTACGAGCAGTACTTC. Encoded protein: CASSYGLAGPPYEQYF.